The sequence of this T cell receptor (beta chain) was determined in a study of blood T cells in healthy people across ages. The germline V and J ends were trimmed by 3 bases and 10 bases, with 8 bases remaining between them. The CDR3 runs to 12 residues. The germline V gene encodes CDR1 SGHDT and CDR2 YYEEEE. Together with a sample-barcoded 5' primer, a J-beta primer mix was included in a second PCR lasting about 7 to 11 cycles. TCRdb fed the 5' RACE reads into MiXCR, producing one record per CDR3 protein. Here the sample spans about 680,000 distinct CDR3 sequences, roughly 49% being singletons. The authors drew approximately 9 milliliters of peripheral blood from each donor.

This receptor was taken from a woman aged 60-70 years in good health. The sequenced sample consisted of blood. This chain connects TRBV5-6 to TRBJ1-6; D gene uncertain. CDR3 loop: CASSSLSSPLHF. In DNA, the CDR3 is TGTGCCAGCAGCTCCCTTTCCTCACCCCTCCACTTT.